Each of the 10 T cell receptor beta chains below was sequenced from the same sample in a study of blood T cell repertoires in COVID-19. Repertoires were generated with immunoSEQ multiplex PCR, while TCRdb's copy carries only in-frame clones and drops some. This sample has about 150,000 clones, with less than 95% found just once. The sample consisted of peripheral blood. These TCRs come from a man aged 45 to 65 with acute or convalescent COVID-19.

Notes on this clone: A far larger clone differs by one base, so this is likely a read error. The chain uses TRBV7-8 and TRBJ1-1; maybe TRBD1 (5 bases). The CDR3 length is 13 residues. Germline V gene sequence: CDR1 SGHVS, CDR2 FQNEAQ. Trimming shortened V by 2 bases and J by 1 base, and 5 bases separated the two germline ends. In DNA, the CDR3 is TGTGCCAGCAGCTTAACAGGGAACACTGAAGCTTTCTTT. It specifies CASSLTGNTEAFF.

The V and J genes are TRBV6-5 and TRBJ2-2, with D tentatively TRBD1 (6 bases). Germline loops: CDR1 MNHEY, CDR2 SVGAGI. Trimming removed 10 bases at V and 9 bases at J, with 18 bases between. CDR3 size: 13 residues. In nucleotides, the CDR3 is TGTGCCACCTCCACAGGGACCGAGTGGGAGCTGTTTTTT. Amino acid sequence: CATSTGTEWELFF.

The chain uses TRBV19 and TRBJ1-5; D call uncertain. Trimming removed 5 bases from V and 0 bases from J, with 14 bases in between. Germline V gene sequence: CDR1 LNHDA, CDR2 SQIVND (reference sequence). The CDR3 is made up of 16 amino acids. The CDR3 region is CASSVGIGYSNQPQHF. The CDR3 DNA is TGTGCCAGTAGTGTAGGGATCGGGTATAGCAATCAGCCCCAGCATTTT.

This chain joins TRBV27 and TRBJ2-5, with D possibly matching TRBD2 (5 bases). From germline, CDR1 is MNHEY and CDR2 SMNVEV (reference sequence). The CDR3 loop spans 15 amino acids. V lost 0 bases, J lost 5 bases, and 13 bases lay in between. CDR3 sequence reads: CASSLSSGNWETQYF. DNA for the CDR3: TGTGCCAGCAGTTTATCGTCGGGGAATTGGGAGACCCAGTACTTC.

The rearrangement joins TRBV28 to TRBJ2-7, with 7 bases that match TRBD1. The ends lost 5 bases at V and 5 bases at J; junction bases unmatched: 18. There are 17 residues in the CDR3. The germline V gene encodes CDR1 MDHEN and CDR2 SYDVKM. The CDR3 DNA sequence: TGTGCCAGCAGTACTTCCTACTCCGGGACAGAGATGAACGAGCAGTACTTC. It encodes CASSTSYSGTEMNEQYF.

The chain links TRBV15 to TRBJ1-5; possibly TRBD1 for D (5 bases). Germline V gene data show CDR1 as LNHNV and CDR2 as YYDKDF (reference sequence). This CDR3 has 16 amino acids. V dropped 0 bases and J dropped 7 bases, with 16 bases sitting between them. In DNA, the CDR3 is TGTGCCACCAGCAGAGATCCGCGCGGGGGTTCCCAGCCCCAGCATTTT. Its translation is CATSRDPRGGSQPQHF.

This clone has more than one count but fewer than ten. The chain has TRBV2 and TRBJ2-2, with 13 bases fitting TRBD2. The CDR3 is 18 residues long. Germline V gene sequence: CDR1 SNHLY, CDR2 FYNNEI. After removal of 6 bases from V and 6 bases from J, the junction contained 13 bases not matched to a gene. The CDR3 sequence: CASSEQKGLAGVSGELFF. The CDR3 DNA follows: TGTGCCAGCAGCGAACAGAAAGGACTAGCGGGAGTTTCCGGGGAGCTGTTTTTT. Full variable domain (outside the CDR3, taken from reference TRBV2 and TRBJ2-2): EPEVTQTPSHQVTQMGQEVILRCVPISNHLYFYWYRQILGQKVEFLVSFYNNEISEKSEIFDDQFSVERPDGSNFTLKIRSTKLEDSAMYFCASSEQKGLAGVSGELFFGEGSRLTVL.

The chain couples TRBV28 to TRBJ1-2; no reliable D call. Germline V CDR1 and CDR2: MDHEN, SYDVKM. V was cut by 4 bases and J by 4 bases, with 10 bases left in between. The CDR3 has 13 residues. This chain's CDR3 is CASSSHGLYGYTF. For the CDR3, the DNA is TGTGCCAGCAGTTCACACGGACTCTATGGCTACACCTTC.

The V call is TRBV19, the J call TRBJ1-1, with 9 bases lining up with TRBD1. Germline assignment: CDR1 LNHDA and CDR2 SQIVND (reference sequence). V trimming: 7 bases; J trimming: 3 bases; junction bases outside the gene matches: 9. The CDR3 extends over 15 amino acids. The CDR3 here is CASTSGRTGDTEAFF. As DNA, the CDR3 is TGTGCCAGTACCTCAGGGAGGACAGGGGACACTGAAGCTTTCTTT.

The V gene is TRBV11-2, the J gene TRBJ1-2, with 9 bases lining up with TRBD1. V shed 1 base, J shed 3 bases, and the junction held 3 bases outside the gene matches. From germline, CDR1 is SGHAT and CDR2 FQNNGV. This CDR3 is built from 15 residues. CDR3 loop: CASSLATGGHYGYTF. DNA of the CDR3: TGTGCCAGCAGCTTAGCGACAGGGGGGCACTATGGCTACACCTTC.